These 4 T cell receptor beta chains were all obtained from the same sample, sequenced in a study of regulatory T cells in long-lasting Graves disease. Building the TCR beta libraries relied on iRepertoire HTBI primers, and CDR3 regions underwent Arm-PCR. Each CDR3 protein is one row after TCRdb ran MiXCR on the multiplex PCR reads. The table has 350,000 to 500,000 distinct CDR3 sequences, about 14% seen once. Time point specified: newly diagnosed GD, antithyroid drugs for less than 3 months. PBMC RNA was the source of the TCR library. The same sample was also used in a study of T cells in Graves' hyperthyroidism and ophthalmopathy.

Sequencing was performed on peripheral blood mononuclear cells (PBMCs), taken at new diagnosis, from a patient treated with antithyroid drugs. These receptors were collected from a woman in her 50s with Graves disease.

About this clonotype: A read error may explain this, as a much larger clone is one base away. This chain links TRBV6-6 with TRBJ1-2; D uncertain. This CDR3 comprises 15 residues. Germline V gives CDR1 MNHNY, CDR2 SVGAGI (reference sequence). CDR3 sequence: CASNYSVGSNYGYTF. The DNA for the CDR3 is TGTGCCAGCAATTACTCGGTGGGGTCTAACTATGGCTACACCTTC.

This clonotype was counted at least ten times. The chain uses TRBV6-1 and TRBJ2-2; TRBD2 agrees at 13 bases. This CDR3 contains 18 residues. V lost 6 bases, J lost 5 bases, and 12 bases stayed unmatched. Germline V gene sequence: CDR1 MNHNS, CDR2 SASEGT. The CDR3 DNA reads TGTGCCAGCAGACCGGACAGGGGACTAGCGGGATTGACCGGGGAGCTGTTTTTT. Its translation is CASRPDRGLAGLTGELFF.

This chain's CDR3 is CASRGLAGEHTGELFF. The DNA of the CDR3 is TGTGCCAGCAGGGGACTAGCGGGAGAGCACACCGGGGAGCTGTTTTTT. The chain employs TRBV2 and TRBJ2-2; 14 nucleotides agree with TRBD2. This CDR3 is 16 amino acids long. V shed 6 bases and J 3 bases; nucleotides not matched to a gene: 3. In germline, CDR1 is SNHLY, CDR2 FYNNEI.

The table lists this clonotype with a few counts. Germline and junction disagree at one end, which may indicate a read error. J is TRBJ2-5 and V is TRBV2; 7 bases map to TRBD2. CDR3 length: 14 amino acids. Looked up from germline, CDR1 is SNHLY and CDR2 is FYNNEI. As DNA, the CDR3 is TGTGCGAGCAATTGGCTAGCGGTACAAGAGACCCAGTACTTC. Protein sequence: CASNWLAVQETQYF. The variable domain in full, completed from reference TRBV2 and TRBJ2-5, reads EPEVTQTPSHQVTQMGQEVILRCVPISNHLYFYWYRQILGQKVEFLVSFYNNEISEKSEIFDDQFSVERPDGSNFTLKIRSTKLEDSAMYFCASNWLAVQETQYFGPGTRLLVL.